This entry features one T cell receptor (beta chain) sequence. The data derive from a study of T cell changes during pregnancy in multiple sclerosis. Repertoires were generated with immunoSEQ multiplex PCR, while TCRdb's copy carries only in-frame clones and drops some. The data contain fewer than 35,000 clones, roughly 90% of them singletons. V shed 0 bases, J shed 2 bases, and the junction held 4 bases outside the gene matches. CDR1 is SGHVS, CDR2 FNYEAQ, per germline. CDR3 length equals 16 residues. The V and J genes are TRBV7-6 and TRBJ2-7; 10 bases match TRBD2. The specimen comprised CD4+ T cells from peripheral blood mononuclear cells, sampled in the second trimester of pregnancy. The source of this sequence is a female donor in good health, enrolled as a control in a pregnancy study. DNA of the CDR3: TGTGCCAGCAGCTTAGCGCCTAGCGGGGGCACCTACGAGCAGTACTTC. Its translation: CASSLAPSGGTYEQYF. The full variable domain, in which reference TRBV7-6 and TRBJ2-7 provide the parts outside the CDR3, is GAGVSQSPRYKVTKRGQDVALRCDPISGHVSLYWYRQALGQGPEFLTYFNYEAQQDKSGLPNDRFSAERPEGSISTLTIQRTEQRDSAMYRCASSLAPSGGTYEQYFGPGTRLTVT.